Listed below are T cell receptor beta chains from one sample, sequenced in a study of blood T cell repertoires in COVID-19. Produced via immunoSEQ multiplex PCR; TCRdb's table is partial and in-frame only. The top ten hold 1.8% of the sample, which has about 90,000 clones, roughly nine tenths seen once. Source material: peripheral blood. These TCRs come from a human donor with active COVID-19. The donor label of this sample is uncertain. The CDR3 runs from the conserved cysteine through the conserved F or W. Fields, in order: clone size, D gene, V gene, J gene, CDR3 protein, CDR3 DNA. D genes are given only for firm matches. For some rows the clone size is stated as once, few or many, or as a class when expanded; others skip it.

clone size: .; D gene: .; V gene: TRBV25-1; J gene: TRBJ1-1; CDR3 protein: CASRGDGTEAFF; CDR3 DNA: TGTGCCAGCAGGGGTGACGGGACTGAAGCTTTCTTT
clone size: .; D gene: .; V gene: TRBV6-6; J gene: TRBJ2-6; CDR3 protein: CASSPSGLTSGANVLTF; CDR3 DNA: TGTGCCAGCAGTCCTAGTGGACTTACCTCTGGGGCCAACGTCCTGACTTTC
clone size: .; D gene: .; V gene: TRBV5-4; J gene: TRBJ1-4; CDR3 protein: CASSLEGRGEKLFF; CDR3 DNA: TGTGCCAGCAGCTTGGAGGGCAGGGGTGAAAAACTGTTTTTT
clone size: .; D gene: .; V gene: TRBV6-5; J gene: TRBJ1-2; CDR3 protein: CASSSHGTRINYGYTF; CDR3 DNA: TGTGCCAGCAGTTCCCACGGGACAAGGATCAACTATGGCTACACCTTC
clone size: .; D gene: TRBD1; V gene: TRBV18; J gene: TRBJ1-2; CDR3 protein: CASSINRGPSDGYTF; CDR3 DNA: TGTGCCAGCTCCATTAACAGGGGGCCCTCGGATGGCTACACCTTC
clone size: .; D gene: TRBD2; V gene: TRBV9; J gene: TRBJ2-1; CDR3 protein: CASSVDGGTSGGVDEQFF; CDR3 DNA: TGTGCCAGCAGCGTAGATGGTGGGACTAGCGGGGGGGTCGATGAGCAGTTCTTC
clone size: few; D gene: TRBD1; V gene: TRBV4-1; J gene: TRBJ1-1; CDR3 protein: CASSQDWAGGLDTEAFF; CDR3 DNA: TGCGCCAGCAGCCAAGATTGGGCAGGGGGCTTGGACACTGAAGCTTTCTTT
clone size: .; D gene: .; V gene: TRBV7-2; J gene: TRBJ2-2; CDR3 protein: CASGAWRGGTGELFF; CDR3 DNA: TGTGCCAGTGGGGCCTGGCGGGGCGGGACCGGGGAGCTGTTTTTT
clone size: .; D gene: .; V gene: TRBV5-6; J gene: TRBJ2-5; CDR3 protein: CASSVLRGGGETQYF; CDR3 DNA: TGTGCCAGCAGCGTACTCCGGGGAGGAGGAGAGACCCAGTACTTC
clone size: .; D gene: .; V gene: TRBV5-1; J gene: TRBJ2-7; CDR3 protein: CASSISRGDYEQYF; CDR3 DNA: TGCGCCAGCAGCATCAGCAGGGGCGACTACGAGCAGTACTTC
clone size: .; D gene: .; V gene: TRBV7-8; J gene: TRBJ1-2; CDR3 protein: CASSLSSGTNSYGYTF; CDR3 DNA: TGTGCCAGCAGCCTCTCATCCGGGACAAACTCCTATGGCTACACCTTC
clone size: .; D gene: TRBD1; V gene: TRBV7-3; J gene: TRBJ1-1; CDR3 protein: CASSPNSGTGYTEAFF; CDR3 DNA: TGTGCCAGCAGCCCTAATTCCGGGACAGGGTACACTGAAGCTTTCTTT
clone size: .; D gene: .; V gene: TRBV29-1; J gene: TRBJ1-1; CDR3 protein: CSVRRGSLHTEAFF; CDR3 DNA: TGCAGCGTTCGGAGGGGATCGTTGCACACTGAAGCTTTCTTT
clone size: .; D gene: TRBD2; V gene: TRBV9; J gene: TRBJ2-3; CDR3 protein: CASSVTSGLAGADTQYF; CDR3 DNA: TGTGCCAGCAGCGTAACCTCCGGACTAGCGGGAGCAGATACGCAGTATTTT
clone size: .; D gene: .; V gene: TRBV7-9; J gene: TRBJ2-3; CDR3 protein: CASSSLWGEDTQYF; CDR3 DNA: TGTGCCAGCAGCTCCCTATGGGGAGAAGATACGCAGTATTTT
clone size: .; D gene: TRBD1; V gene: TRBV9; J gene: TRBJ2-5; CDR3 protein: CASSPQTGSPLKTQYF; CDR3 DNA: TGTGCCAGCAGCCCTCAGACAGGGTCCCCACTGAAGACCCAGTACTTC
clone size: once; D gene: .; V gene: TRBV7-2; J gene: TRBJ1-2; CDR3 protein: CASSRPRGQEINYGYTF; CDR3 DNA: TGTGCCAGCAGCCGCCCGCGAGGGCAGGAGATTAACTATGGCTACACCTTC
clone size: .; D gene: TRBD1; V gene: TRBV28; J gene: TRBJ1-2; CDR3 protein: CASSFQGAGDGYTF; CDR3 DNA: TGTGCCAGCAGTTTCCAGGGGGCGGGAGATGGCTACACCTTC
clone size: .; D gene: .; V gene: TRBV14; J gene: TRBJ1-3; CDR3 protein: CASSQASGGNTIYF; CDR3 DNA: TGTGCCAGCAGCCAAGCCTCAGGGGGAAACACCATATATTTT
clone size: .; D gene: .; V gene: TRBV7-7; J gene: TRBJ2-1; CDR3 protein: CASSLDYSPYNEQFF; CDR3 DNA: TGTGCTAGCAGCTTAGATTACAGCCCCTACAATGAGCAGTTCTTC
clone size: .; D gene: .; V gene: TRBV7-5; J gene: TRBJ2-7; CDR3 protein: CVAARVRIYEQYF; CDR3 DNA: TGTGTCGCTGCGAGGGTACGGATCTACGAGCAGTACTTC